This TCR beta chain was obtained from a study of shared clonotypes between healthy human individuals. Study findings and constraints: Among the subsets, naive ones generally showed larger estimated richness than memory ones. When naive CD4 clonotypes were compared across several donors, approximately 5% were shared.

Germline CDR1 reads LNHDA; CDR2 reads SQIVND (reference sequence). The CDR3 totals 15 residues. J was trimmed by 0 bases and V by 6 bases; bases with no gene match: 2. Only in-frame clones appear in the TCRdb table, and some are missing; sequencing was by immunoSEQ multiplex PCR. In the table there are millions of clones, roughly nine tenths of which are singletons. Concerning this clone itself: Its antigen is unidentified.

The TCR originated in a man between 18 and 35 years old in good health. This sequence joins TRBV19 and TRBJ2-1, with TRBD2 matching 10 bases. Sequencing was done on a sample of naive CD4+ T cells sorted from blood. Subset reported: CD45RA+ positively selected. The CDR3 DNA is TGTGCCAGTAGGAGACTAGCGGGCTCCTACAATGAGCAGTTCTTC. Translating gives CASRRLAGSYNEQFF.